The following is a T cell receptor beta chain sequence with its context. The data are from a study of blood T cell repertoires in COVID-19. Study summary: Samples of COVID-19 (acute and convalescent) were obtained from the United States, Italy and Spain. PBMCs, B-cell-depleted T cells, or T cells provided the cDNA or gDNA that made up the material.

Authors' methods: Reference gene primers were amplified, and this amplification served to estimate nucleated cell counts. The table came from immunoSEQ multiplex PCR; TCRdb's copy has only in-frame clones and leaves some out. Clonal size and the V and J genes are those of that table, whereas D and trimming came from the DNA. The repertoire consists of 94,000 or so clones, with 70% to 90% occurring once and the leading ten covering about 5%. The sequenced sample was peripheral blood. This TCR was recovered from a woman at least 80 years old with active COVID-19.

The CDR3 here is CASSYSVGTDTQYF. CDR3 DNA sequence: TGTGCCAGCAGTTATAGCGTGGGCACAGATACGCAGTATTTT. The chain has TRBV6-5 and TRBJ2-3; tentative D call: TRBD2 (5 bases). CDR1 MNHEY and CDR2 SVGAGI come from the germline V gene. V was clipped by 3 bases and J by 1 base, with 8 bases between them. The CDR3 consists of 14 residues.